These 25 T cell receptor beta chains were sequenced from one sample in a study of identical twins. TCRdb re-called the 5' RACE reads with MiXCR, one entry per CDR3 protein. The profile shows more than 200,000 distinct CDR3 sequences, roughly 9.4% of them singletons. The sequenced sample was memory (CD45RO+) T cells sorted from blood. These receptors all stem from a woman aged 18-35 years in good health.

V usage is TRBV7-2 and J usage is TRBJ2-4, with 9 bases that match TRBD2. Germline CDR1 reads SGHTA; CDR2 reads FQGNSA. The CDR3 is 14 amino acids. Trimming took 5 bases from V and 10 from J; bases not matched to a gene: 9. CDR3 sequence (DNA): TGTGCCAGCAGCCTCACCGCTAGCGGGGCGATTCAGTACTTC. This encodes CASSLTASGAIQYF.

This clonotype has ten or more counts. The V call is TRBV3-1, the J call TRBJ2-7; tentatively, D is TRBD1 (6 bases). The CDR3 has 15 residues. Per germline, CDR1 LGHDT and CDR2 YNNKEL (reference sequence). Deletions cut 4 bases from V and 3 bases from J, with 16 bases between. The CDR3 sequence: CASSLQTGPNYEQYF. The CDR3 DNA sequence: TGTGCCAGCAGCCTCCAGACAGGTCCCAACTACGAGCAGTACTTC.

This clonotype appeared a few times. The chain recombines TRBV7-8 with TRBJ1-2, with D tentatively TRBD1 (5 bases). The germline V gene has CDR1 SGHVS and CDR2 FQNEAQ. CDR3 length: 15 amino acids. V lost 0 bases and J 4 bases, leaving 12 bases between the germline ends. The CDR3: CASSLAETALYGYTF. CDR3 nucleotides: TGTGCCAGCAGCTTAGCTGAGACAGCGCTCTATGGCTACACCTTC.

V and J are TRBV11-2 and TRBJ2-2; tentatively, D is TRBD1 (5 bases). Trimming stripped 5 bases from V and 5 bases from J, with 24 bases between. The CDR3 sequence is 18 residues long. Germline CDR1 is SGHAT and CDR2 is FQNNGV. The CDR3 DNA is TGTGCCAGCAGCCTATTATCACCAGGGCCTTCGACTACCGGGGAGCTGTTTTTT. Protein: CASSLLSPGPSTTGELFF.

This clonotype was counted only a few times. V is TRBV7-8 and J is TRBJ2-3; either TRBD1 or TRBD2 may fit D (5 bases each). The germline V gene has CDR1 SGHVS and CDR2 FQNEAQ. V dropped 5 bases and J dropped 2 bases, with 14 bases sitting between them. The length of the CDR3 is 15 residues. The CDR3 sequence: CASSPRGGATDTQYF. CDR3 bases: TGTGCCAGCAGCCCTCGGGGCGGCGCCACAGATACGCAGTATTTT.

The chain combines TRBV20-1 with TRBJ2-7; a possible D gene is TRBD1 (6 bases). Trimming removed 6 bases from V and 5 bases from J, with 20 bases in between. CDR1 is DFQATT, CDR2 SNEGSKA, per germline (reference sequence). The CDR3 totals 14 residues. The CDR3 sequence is CSARVQGSRDEQYF. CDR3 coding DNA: TGCAGTGCGAGGGTACAGGGTAGTAGGGACGAGCAGTACTTC.

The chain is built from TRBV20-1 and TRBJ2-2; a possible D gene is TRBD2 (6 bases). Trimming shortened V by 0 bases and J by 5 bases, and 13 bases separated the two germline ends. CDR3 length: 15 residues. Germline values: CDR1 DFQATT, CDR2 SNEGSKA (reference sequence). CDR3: CSARETGTLTGELFF. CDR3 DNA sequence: TGCAGTGCTAGAGAAACCGGGACTCTTACCGGGGAGCTGTTTTTT.

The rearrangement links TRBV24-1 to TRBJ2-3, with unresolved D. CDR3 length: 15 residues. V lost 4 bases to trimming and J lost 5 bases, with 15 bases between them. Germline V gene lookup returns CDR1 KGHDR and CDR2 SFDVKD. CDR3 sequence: CATSDPVTLGDTQYF. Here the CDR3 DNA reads TGTGCCACCAGTGACCCGGTGACGCTTGGAGATACGCAGTATTTT.

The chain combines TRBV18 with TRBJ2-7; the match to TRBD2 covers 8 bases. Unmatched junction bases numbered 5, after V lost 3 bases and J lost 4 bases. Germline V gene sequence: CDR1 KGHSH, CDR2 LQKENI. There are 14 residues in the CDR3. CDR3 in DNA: TGTGCCAGCTCACCGCAGACTAGCGCTTACGAGCAGTACTTC. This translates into CASSPQTSAYEQYF.

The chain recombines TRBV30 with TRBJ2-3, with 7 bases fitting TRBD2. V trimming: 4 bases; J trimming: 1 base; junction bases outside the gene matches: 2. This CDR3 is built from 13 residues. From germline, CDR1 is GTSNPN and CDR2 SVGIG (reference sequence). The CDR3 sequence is CAWTLAGTDTQYF. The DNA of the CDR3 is TGTGCCTGGACTCTAGCGGGCACAGATACGCAGTATTTT.

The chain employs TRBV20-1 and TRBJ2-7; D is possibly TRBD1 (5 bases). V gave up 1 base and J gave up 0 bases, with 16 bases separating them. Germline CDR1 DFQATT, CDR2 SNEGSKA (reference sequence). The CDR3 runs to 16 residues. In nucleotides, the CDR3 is TGCAGTGCTAGAGGGTTACAGGAACGCTACTCCTACGAGCAGTACTTC. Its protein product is CSARGLQERYSYEQYF.

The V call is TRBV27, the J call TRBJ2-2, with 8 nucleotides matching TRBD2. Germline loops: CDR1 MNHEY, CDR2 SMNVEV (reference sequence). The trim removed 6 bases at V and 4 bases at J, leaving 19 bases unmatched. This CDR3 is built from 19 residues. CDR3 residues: CASRELGHGGALFTGELFF. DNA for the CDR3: TGTGCCAGCAGGGAGCTAGGACACGGGGGGGCCCTTTTCACCGGGGAGCTGTTTTTT.

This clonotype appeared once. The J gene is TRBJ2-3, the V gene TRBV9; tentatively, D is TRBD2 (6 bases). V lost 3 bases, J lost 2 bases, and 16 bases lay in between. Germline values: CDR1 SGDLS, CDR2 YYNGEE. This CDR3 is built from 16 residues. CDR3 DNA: TGTGCCAGCAGCGGTAGCGGAGCCCGCTACACAGATACGCAGTATTTT. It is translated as CASSGSGARYTDTQYF. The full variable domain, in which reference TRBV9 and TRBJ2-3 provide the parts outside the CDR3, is DSGVTQTPKHLITATGQRVTLRCSPRSGDLSVYWYQQSLDQGLQFLIQYYNGEERAKGNILERFSAQQFPDLHSELNLSSLELGDSALYFCASSGSGARYTDTQYFGPGTRLTVL.

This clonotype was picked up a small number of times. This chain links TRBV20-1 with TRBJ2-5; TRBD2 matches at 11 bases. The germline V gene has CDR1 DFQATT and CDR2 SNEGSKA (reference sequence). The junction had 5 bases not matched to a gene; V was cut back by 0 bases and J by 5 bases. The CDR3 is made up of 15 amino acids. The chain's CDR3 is CSARELAGGQETQYF. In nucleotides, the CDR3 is TGCAGTGCTAGAGAGCTAGCGGGAGGACAGGAGACCCAGTACTTC.

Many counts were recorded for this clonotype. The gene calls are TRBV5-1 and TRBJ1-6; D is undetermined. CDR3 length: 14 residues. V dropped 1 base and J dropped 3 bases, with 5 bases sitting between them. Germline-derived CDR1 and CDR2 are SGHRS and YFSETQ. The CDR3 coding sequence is TGCGCCAGCAGCTTGACCAACTATAATTCACCCCTCCACTTT. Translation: CASSLTNYNSPLHF.

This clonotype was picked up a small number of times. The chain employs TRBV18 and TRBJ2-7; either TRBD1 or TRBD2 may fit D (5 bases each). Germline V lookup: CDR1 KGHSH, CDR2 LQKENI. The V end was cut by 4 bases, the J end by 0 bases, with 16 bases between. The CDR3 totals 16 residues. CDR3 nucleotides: TGTGCCAGCTCACAGGGACGCCGTTCCAACTCCTACGAGCAGTACTTC. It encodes CASSQGRRSNSYEQYF.

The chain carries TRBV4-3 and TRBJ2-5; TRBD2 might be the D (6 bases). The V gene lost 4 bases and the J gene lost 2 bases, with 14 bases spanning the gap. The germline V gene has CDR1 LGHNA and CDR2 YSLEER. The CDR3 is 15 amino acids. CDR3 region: CASSRSGTGQETQYF. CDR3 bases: TGCGCCAGCAGCCGATCCGGGACTGGACAAGAGACCCAGTACTTC.

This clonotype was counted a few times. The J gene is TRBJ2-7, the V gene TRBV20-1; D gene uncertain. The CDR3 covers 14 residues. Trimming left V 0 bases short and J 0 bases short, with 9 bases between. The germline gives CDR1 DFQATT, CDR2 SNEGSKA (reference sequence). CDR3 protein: CSARDHTNSYEQYF. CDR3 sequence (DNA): TGCAGTGCTAGAGATCATACTAACTCCTACGAGCAGTACTTC.

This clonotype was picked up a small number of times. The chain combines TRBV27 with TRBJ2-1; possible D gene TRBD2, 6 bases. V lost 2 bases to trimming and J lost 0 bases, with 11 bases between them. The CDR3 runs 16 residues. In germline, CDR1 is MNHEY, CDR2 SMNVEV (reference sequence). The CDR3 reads CASSLSGRSSYNEQFF. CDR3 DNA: TGTGCCAGCAGTTTAAGCGGGCGAAGCTCCTACAATGAGCAGTTCTTC.

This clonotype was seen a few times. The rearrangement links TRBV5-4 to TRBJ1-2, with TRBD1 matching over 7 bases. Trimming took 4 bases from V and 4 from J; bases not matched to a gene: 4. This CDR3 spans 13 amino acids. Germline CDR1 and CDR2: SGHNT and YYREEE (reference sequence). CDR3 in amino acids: CASSRDSVYGYTF. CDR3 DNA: TGTGCCAGCAGCCGGGACAGCGTCTATGGCTACACCTTC. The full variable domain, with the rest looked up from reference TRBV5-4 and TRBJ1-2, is ETGVTQSPTHLIKTRGQQVTLRCSSQSGHNTVSWYQQALGQGPQFIFQYYREEENGRGNFPPRFSGLQFPNYSSELNVNALELDDSALYLCASSRDSVYGYTFGSGTRLTVV.

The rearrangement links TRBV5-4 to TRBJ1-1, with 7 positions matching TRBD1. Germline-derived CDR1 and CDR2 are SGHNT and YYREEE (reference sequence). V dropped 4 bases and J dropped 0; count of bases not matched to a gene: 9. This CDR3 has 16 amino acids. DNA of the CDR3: TGTGCCAGCAGCCCCGCAGGGGGAACTCTGAACACTGAAGCTTTCTTT. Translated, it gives CASSPAGGTLNTEAFF. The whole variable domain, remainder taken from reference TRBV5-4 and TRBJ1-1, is ETGVTQSPTHLIKTRGQQVTLRCSSQSGHNTVSWYQQALGQGPQFIFQYYREEENGRGNFPPRFSGLQFPNYSSELNVNALELDDSALYLCASSPAGGTLNTEAFFGQGTRLTVV.

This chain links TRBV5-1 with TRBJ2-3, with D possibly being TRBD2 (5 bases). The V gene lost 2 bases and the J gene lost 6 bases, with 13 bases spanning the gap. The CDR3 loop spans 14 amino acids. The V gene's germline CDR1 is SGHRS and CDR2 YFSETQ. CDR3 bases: TGCGCCAGCAGCTTAGGGCTAGCTGACGATACGCAGTATTTT. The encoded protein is CASSLGLADDTQYF. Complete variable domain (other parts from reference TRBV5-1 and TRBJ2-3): KAGVTQTPRYLIKTRGQQVTLSCSPISGHRSVSWYQQTPGQGLQFLFEYFSETQRNKGNFPGRFSGRQFSNSRSEMNVSTLELGDSALYLCASSLGLADDTQYFGPGTRLTVL.

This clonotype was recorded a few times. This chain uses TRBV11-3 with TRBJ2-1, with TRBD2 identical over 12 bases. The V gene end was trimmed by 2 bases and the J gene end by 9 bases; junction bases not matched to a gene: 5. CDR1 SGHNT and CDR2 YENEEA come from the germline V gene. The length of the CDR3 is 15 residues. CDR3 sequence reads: CASSLRTSGEVEQFF. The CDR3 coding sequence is TGTGCCAGCAGCTTAAGGACTAGCGGGGAGGTTGAGCAGTTCTTC. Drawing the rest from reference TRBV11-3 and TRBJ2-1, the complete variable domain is EAGVVQSPRYKIIEKKQPVAFWCNPISGHNTLYWYLQNLGQGPELLIRYENEEAVDDSQLPKDRFSAERLKGVDSTLKIQPAELGDSAVYLCASSLRTSGEVEQFFGPGTRLTVL.

CDR3 residues: CASSPTGIFSYEQYF. CDR3 sequence (DNA): TGTGCCAGCTCTCCAACGGGGATTTTCTCCTACGAGCAGTACTTC. V and J are TRBV18 and TRBJ2-7; D perhaps matches TRBD2 (5 bases). Trimming pared 6 bases from V and 0 bases from J, leaving 15 bases between. Looked up from germline, CDR1 is KGHSH and CDR2 is LQKENI. This CDR3 is 15 amino acids long. Full variable domain (remainder filled in from reference TRBV18 and TRBJ2-7): NAGVMQNPRHLVRRRGQEARLRCSPMKGHSHVYWYRQLPEEGLKFMVYLQKENIIDESGMPKERFSAEFPKEGPSILRIQQVVRGDSAAYFCASSPTGIFSYEQYFGPGTRLTVT.

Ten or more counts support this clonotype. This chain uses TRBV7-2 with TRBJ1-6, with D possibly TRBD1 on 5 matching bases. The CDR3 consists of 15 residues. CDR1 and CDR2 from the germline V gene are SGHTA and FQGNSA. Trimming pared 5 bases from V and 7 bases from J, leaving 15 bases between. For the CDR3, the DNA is TGTGCCAGCAGCAGCGGACACCACCTAAATTCACCCCTCCACTTT. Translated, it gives CASSSGHHLNSPLHF.